The 29 T cell receptor beta chains listed next were all sequenced from one sample in a study of siplizumab effects on memory and regulatory T cells. Method: immunoSEQ multiplex PCR; TCRdb's copy keeps in-frame clones and lacks some. This table holds 100,000 or so clones, 93% found once. The sample comprised non-Treg CD4+ T cells sorted from blood. The receptors were gathered from a human donor in good health.

The CDR3 region is CASSERPQGVQPQHF. As DNA, the CDR3 is TGTGCCAGCAGCGAAAGACCTCAGGGGGTACAGCCCCAGCATTTT. J is TRBJ1-5 and V is TRBV7-9; 7 nucleotides match TRBD1. Per germline, CDR1 SEHNR and CDR2 FQNEAQ (reference sequence). J was trimmed by 7 bases and V by 5 bases; bases with no gene match: 11. This CDR3 contains 15 residues.

The chain joins TRBV25-1 to TRBJ2-7; 8 bases map to TRBD1. Trimming removed 5 bases from V and 5 bases from J; junction bases left unmatched: 17. Germline lookup yields CDR1 MGHDK and CDR2 SYGVNS. The CDR3 runs 17 residues. DNA for the CDR3: TGTGCCAGCAGTCCTCGACCGGGACAGGTTGATGGAGACGAGCAGTACTTC. It yields the protein CASSPRPGQVDGDEQYF.

This chain uses TRBV18 with TRBJ1-1; D is ambiguous. The germline V and J ends were trimmed by 2 bases and 3 bases, with 7 bases remaining between them. Germline V gene lookup returns CDR1 KGHSH and CDR2 LQKENI. The CDR3 has 13 amino acids. DNA for the CDR3: TGTGCCAGCTCACCAATGAGGGACACTGAAGCTTTCTTT. Translation gives CASSPMRDTEAFF.

The J gene is TRBJ2-3, the V gene TRBV7-2; 11 bases are a match to TRBD2. There are 16 residues in the CDR3. Germline V lookup: CDR1 SGHTA, CDR2 FQGNSA. Losses at the gene ends were 3 bases for V and 7 bases for J; bases not matched to a gene: 9. CDR3 nucleotides: TGTGCCAGCAGCTTGCCTCTAGCGGGGGGATTGAATACGCAGTATTTT. Its translation: CASSLPLAGGLNTQYF.

This chain uses TRBV10-3 with TRBJ2-4; D ambiguous. The CDR3 totals 17 residues. The ends were cut back, 3 bases at V and 0 bases at J, with 15 bases in the middle. The germline V gene encodes CDR1 ENHRY and CDR2 SYGVKD. CDR3 residues: CAISDPVSVIAKNIQYF. The CDR3 DNA follows: TGTGCCATCAGTGACCCCGTTTCGGTTATAGCCAAAAACATTCAGTACTTC.

The rearrangement joins TRBV5-4 to TRBJ1-2, with D possibly being TRBD1 (5 bases). Trimming took off 4 bases at V and 8 bases at J, with 18 bases between the two ends. Per the germline V gene, CDR1 is SGHNT and CDR2 is YYREEE (reference sequence). This CDR3 is built from 14 residues. The CDR3 is CASSRDLGKDGYTF. The CDR3 nucleotides are TGTGCCAGCAGCAGGGACTTGGGGAAAGACGGCTACACCTTC.

This clone was observed once. The rearrangement links TRBV7-2 to TRBJ1-1, with no clear D. The germline CDR1 and CDR2 sequences are SGHTA and FQGNSA. The CDR3 covers 12 residues. V was pared by 1 base and J by 8 bases, with 8 bases between. The CDR3 nucleotides read TGTGCCAGCAGCTTAGAAGGCAGAGAAGCTTTCTTT. Translated, it gives CASSLEGREAFF. Based on the CDR3 plus reference TRBV7-2 and TRBJ1-1, the full variable domain is GAGVSQSPSNKVTEKGKDVELRCDPISGHTALYWYRQSLGQGLEFLIYFQGNSAPDKSGLPSDRFSAERTGGSVSTLTIQRTQQEDSAVYLCASSLEGREAFFGQGTRLTVV.

The chain couples TRBV27 to TRBJ2-1; 12 nucleotides line up with TRBD2. After removal of 4 bases from V and 0 bases from J, the junction contained 13 bases not matched to a gene. This CDR3 contains 20 residues. CDR1 and CDR2 (germline): MNHEY, SMNVEV (reference sequence). The CDR3 here is CASSYSTSGGHPHSYNEQFF. The CDR3 bases are TGTGCCAGCAGTTATTCGACTAGCGGGGGCCACCCTCACTCCTACAATGAGCAGTTCTTC.

The V and J genes are TRBV6-5 and TRBJ1-6, with TRBD1 as a possible D gene (5 bases). Trimming took off 6 bases at V and 0 bases at J, with 9 bases between the two ends. The CDR3 is made up of 15 amino acids. Germline values: CDR1 MNHEY, CDR2 SVGAGI. The DNA for the CDR3 is TGTGCCAGCAGGGTGGGGGGCTCCTATAATTCACCCCTCCACTTT. It yields the protein CASRVGGSYNSPLHF.

The J gene is TRBJ2-3, the V gene TRBV7-9; 9 bases align to TRBD2. This CDR3 spans 16 amino acids. With 5 bases clipped from V and 2 bases from J, the junction kept 8 bases outside the gene matches. CDR1 is SEHNR and CDR2 is FQNEAQ in the germline V gene (reference sequence). In DNA form, the CDR3 reads TGTGCCAGCAGCCATACTCGACTAGCGGCCACAGATACGCAGTATTTT. As protein: CASSHTRLAATDTQYF.

V usage is TRBV6-1 and J usage is TRBJ1-5; D uncertain. The germline V gene has CDR1 MNHNS and CDR2 SASEGT. The CDR3 contains 13 residues. The V and J ends lost 6 bases and 2 bases respectively, with 8 bases between them. The CDR3 DNA is TGTGCCAGCAGCAAGAGCGGCAATCAGCCCCAGCATTTT. This sequence encodes CASSKSGNQPQHF.

The chain links TRBV7-2 to TRBJ1-1; possible D gene TRBD1, 6 bases. The V end was cut by 6 bases, the J end by 4 bases, with 27 bases between. This CDR3 contains 18 residues. Germline-derived CDR1 and CDR2 are SGHTA and FQGNSA. CDR3 region: CASSYALQQGWGSTEAFF. In DNA form, the CDR3 reads TGTGCCAGCAGTTACGCCCTACAACAGGGATGGGGGTCCACTGAAGCTTTCTTT. Full variable domain (rest looked up from reference TRBV7-2 and TRBJ1-1): GAGVSQSPSNKVTEKGKDVELRCDPISGHTALYWYRQSLGQGLEFLIYFQGNSAPDKSGLPSDRFSAERTGGSVSTLTIQRTQQEDSAVYLCASSYALQQGWGSTEAFFGQGTRLTVV.

The rearrangement links TRBV7-9 to TRBJ1-1; D unresolved. The V end was cut by 8 bases, the J end by 0 bases, with 16 bases between. This CDR3 contains 15 residues. Germline CDR1 SEHNR, CDR2 FQNEAQ (reference sequence). The CDR3 region has the DNA TGTGCCAGCCGGGCAGATCTAGCCATGAACACTGAAGCTTTCTTT. The encoded protein is CASRADLAMNTEAFF.

The chain links TRBV10-3 to TRBJ1-5; unclear D gene. Germline CDR1 reads ENHRY; CDR2 reads SYGVKD. V was shortened by 6 bases and J by 4 bases, with 13 bases between the two germline ends. The CDR3 contains 14 residues. CDR3 region: CAISWSAENQPQHF. The CDR3 bases are TGTGCCATCAGCTGGTCCGCGGAAAATCAGCCCCAGCATTTT.

This chain uses TRBV10-2 with TRBJ2-7, with 8 bases identical to TRBD1. V gave up 7 bases and J gave up 0 bases; unmatched junction bases: 5. Germline CDR1 WSHSY, CDR2 SAAADI. The CDR3 is 14 residues long. The CDR3 nucleotides read TGCGCCAGCACCTTTACAGGGGGCTCCTACGAGCAGTACTTC. Its translation: CASTFTGGSYEQYF.

The V call is TRBV28, the J call TRBJ1-4; D ambiguous. Trimming removed 2 bases at V and 7 bases at J, with 11 bases between. There are 14 residues in the CDR3. Germline V lookup: CDR1 MDHEN, CDR2 SYDVKM. The CDR3 region is CASSLAGLGEKLFF. In DNA, the CDR3 is TGTGCCAGCAGTTTAGCTGGTCTTGGTGAAAAACTGTTTTTT.

This sequence joins TRBV5-1 and TRBJ2-1; D remains ambiguous. The ends were cut back, 2 bases at V and 0 bases at J, with 12 bases in the middle. The CDR3 length is 16 residues. Germline loops: CDR1 SGHRS, CDR2 YFSETQ. The CDR3 sequence: CASSLRVQSSYNEQFF. The CDR3 DNA reads as TGCGCCAGCAGCTTACGGGTTCAGAGCTCCTACAATGAGCAGTTCTTC.

V is TRBV7-2 and J is TRBJ2-3; 9 nucleotides line up with TRBD2. J gave up 2 bases and V 5 bases, and 2 bases lay outside the gene matches. CDR1 is SGHTA and CDR2 is FQGNSA in the germline V gene. The CDR3 extends over 14 amino acids. This CDR3 reads CASSRLADTDTQYF. The CDR3, as DNA: TGTGCCAGCAGCCGACTAGCGGACACAGATACGCAGTATTTT.

The V and J genes are TRBV28 and TRBJ1-2; D is possibly TRBD1 (6 bases). The CDR3 covers 13 residues. V lost 9 bases and J lost 7, with 18 bases in between. Germline CDR1 MDHEN, CDR2 SYDVKM. CDR3 amino acids: CARAQGVSGGYTF. CDR3 coding DNA: TGTGCCAGAGCACAGGGTGTGTCGGGTGGCTACACCTTC.

V gene TRBV6-6 combines with J gene TRBJ2-1; 7 bases fit TRBD2. V lost 0 bases to trimming and J lost 10 bases; unmatched junction nucleotides: 6. CDR1 is MNHNY and CDR2 is SVGAGI in the germline V gene (reference sequence). CDR3 length equals 14 residues. CDR3 sequence reads: CASSYSNGRIEQFF. The CDR3 bases are TGTGCCAGCAGTTACTCGAACGGGAGGATCGAGCAGTTCTTC.

The chain recombines TRBV15 with TRBJ1-4; no reliable D call. The CDR3 sequence is 14 residues long. V lost 3 bases to trimming and J lost 3 bases, with 8 bases between them. Germline CDR1 is LNHNV and CDR2 is YYDKDF (reference sequence). In DNA, the CDR3 is TGTGCCACCAGCAGGCGGGGATCTAATGAAAAACTGTTTTTT. This gives the protein CATSRRGSNEKLFF.

The chain employs TRBV20-1 and TRBJ2-5, with D maybe TRBD2 (5 bases). The V and J ends lost 4 bases and 5 bases respectively, with 8 bases between them. CDR1 and CDR2 (germline): DFQATT, SNEGSKA (reference sequence). The CDR3 runs to 11 residues. The CDR3 DNA sequence: TGCAGTGCTATAGTAGCGGAGACCCAGTACTTC. It yields the protein CSAIVAETQYF.

The chain is built from TRBV7-6 and TRBJ2-1; D possibly corresponds to TRBD2 (6 bases). Germline V gives CDR1 SGHVS, CDR2 FNYEAQ. Trimming pared 3 bases from V and 5 bases from J, leaving 11 bases between. The CDR3 is 14 amino acids. CDR3 in DNA: TGTGCCAGCAGCTTCGGACTAACAAACAATGAGCAGTTCTTC. Amino acids: CASSFGLTNNEQFF.

This chain uses TRBV6-5 with TRBJ1-6, with TRBD1 as a possible D gene (6 bases). Trimming removed 7 bases from V and 14 bases from J, with 18 bases in between. The germline V gene encodes CDR1 MNHEY and CDR2 SVGAGI. CDR3 size: 13 residues. CDR3 DNA: TGTGCCAGCAAAAAAACAGGGATCGGAGCCCTCCACTTT. This codes for CASKKTGIGALHF.

The gene calls are TRBV28 and TRBJ1-5, with no clear D. Per germline, CDR1 MDHEN and CDR2 SYDVKM. Trimming pared 4 bases from V and 0 bases from J, leaving 10 bases between. The CDR3 covers 15 residues. The CDR3 loop is CASSSGRYSNQPQHF. CDR3 nucleotides: TGTGCCAGCAGTTCGGGTCGATATAGCAATCAGCCCCAGCATTTT.

This clone was detected once. The chain combines TRBV5-1 with TRBJ1-1; D uncertain. CDR1 SGHRS and CDR2 YFSETQ come from the germline V gene. CDR3 length equals 13 residues. V was shortened by 0 bases and J by 6 bases, with 9 bases between the two germline ends. This chain's CDR3 is CASSLGSGPEAFF. Written as DNA, the CDR3 is TGCGCCAGCAGCTTGGGGTCGGGCCCTGAAGCTTTCTTT. The full variable domain, rest sourced from reference TRBV5-1 and TRBJ1-1, is KAGVTQTPRYLIKTRGQQVTLSCSPISGHRSVSWYQQTPGQGLQFLFEYFSETQRNKGNFPGRFSGRQFSNSRSEMNVSTLELGDSALYLCASSLGSGPEAFFGQGTRLTVV.

This chain joins TRBV6-5 and TRBJ2-7; 11 positions match TRBD1. The CDR3 consists of 15 residues. After removal of 6 bases from V and 2 bases from J, the junction contained 6 bases not matched to a gene. CDR1 is MNHEY and CDR2 is SVGAGI in the germline V gene. Here the CDR3 reads CASRRRGQGAYEQYF. CDR3 in DNA: TGTGCCAGCAGAAGACGGGGACAGGGGGCCTACGAGCAGTACTTC.

This clone was seen once. CDR3 sequence reads: CASSRTGGFYNEQFF. As DNA, the CDR3 is TGCGCCAGCAGTCGCACAGGGGGCTTCTATAATGAGCAGTTCTTC. The chain couples TRBV5-1 to TRBJ2-1, with 9 bases fitting TRBD1. Germline-derived CDR1 and CDR2 are SGHRS and YFSETQ. The CDR3 spans 15 residues. V lost 5 bases to trimming and J lost 7 bases; unmatched junction nucleotides: 10.

J is TRBJ1-1 and V is TRBV6-6; 9 nucleotides align to TRBD1. Germline V gene sequence: CDR1 MNHNY, CDR2 SVGAGI (reference sequence). This CDR3 contains 15 residues. V lost 6 bases to trimming and J lost 0 bases; unmatched junction nucleotides: 5. CDR3 in amino acids: CASRGTGRMNTEAFF. CDR3 bases: TGTGCCAGCAGGGGGACAGGGCGAATGAACACTGAAGCTTTCTTT.